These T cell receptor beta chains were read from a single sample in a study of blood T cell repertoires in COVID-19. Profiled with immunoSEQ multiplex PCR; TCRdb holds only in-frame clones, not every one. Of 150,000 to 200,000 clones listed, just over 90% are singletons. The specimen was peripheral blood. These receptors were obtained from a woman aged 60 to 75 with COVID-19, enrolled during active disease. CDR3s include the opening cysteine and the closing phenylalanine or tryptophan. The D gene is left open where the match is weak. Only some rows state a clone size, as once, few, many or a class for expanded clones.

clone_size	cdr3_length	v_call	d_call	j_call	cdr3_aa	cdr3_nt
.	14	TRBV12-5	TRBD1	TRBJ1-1	CASGLDRQGSEAFF	TGTGCTAGTGGTTTGGACAGACAGGGGTCTGAAGCTTTCTTT
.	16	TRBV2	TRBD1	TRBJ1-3	CASSSTGQSSGNTIYF	TGTGCCAGCAGCTCGACAGGGCAGAGCTCTGGAAACACCATATATTTT
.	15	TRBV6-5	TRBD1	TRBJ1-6	CASRKTGGFNSPLHF	TGTGCCAGCAGGAAGACAGGGGGTTTTAATTCACCCCTCCACTTT
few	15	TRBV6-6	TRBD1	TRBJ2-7	CASSPRTGERYEQYF	TGTGCCAGCAGTCCCCGGACAGGGGAAAGGTACGAGCAGTACTTC
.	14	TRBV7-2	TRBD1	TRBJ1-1	CASSLQGGGTEAFF	TGTGCCAGCAGCCTACAGGGGGGAGGCACTGAAGCTTTCTTT
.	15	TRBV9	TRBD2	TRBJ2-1	CASSGSGGTNNEQFF	TGTGCCAGCAGCGGGAGCGGGGGCACCAACAATGAGCAGTTCTTC
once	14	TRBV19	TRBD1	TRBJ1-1	CASSTTGAGPEAFF	TGTGCCAGTAGTACCACAGGGGCGGGTCCTGAAGCTTTCTTT
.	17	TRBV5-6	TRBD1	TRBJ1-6	CASSLGPPTGVGSPLHF	TGTGCCAGCAGCTTGGGACCCCCGACAGGGGTGGGTTCACCCCTCCACTTT
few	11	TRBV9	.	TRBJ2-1	CASSAQGEQFF	TGTGCCAGCAGCGCGCAGGGAGAGCAGTTCTTC
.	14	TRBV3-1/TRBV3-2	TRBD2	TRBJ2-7	CASSQDWTSDKQYF	TGTGCCAGCAGCCAAGATTGGACTAGCGATAAGCAGTACTTC
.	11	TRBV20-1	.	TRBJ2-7	CSARDRGEQYF	TGCAGTGCTAGAGATAGAGGGGAGCAGTACTTC
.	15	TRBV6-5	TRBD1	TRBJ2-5	CASSYYPGQQETQYF	TGTGCCAGCAGCTACTATCCGGGACAGCAAGAGACCCAGTACTTC
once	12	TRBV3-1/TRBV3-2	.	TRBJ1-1	CASTQEYSEAFF	TGTGCCAGCACCCAAGAGTACAGTGAAGCTTTCTTT
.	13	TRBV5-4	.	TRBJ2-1	CASSQDMPDEQFF	TGTGCCAGCAGCCAGGACATGCCGGATGAGCAGTTCTTC
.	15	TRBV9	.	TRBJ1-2	CASSVGTSVNYGYTF	TGTGCCAGCAGCGTCGGGACATCTGTCAACTATGGCTACACCTTC
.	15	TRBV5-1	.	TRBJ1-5	CASSIDGNSNQPQHF	TGCGCCAGCAGCATCGACGGGAATAGCAATCAGCCCCAGCATTTT
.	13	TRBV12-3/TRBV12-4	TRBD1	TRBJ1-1	CASSPNRGTEAFF	TGTGCCAGCAGTCCCAACAGGGGAACTGAAGCTTTCTTT
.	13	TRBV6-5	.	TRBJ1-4	CASSWTRNEKLFF	TGTGCCAGCAGTTGGACACGTAATGAAAAACTGTTTTTT
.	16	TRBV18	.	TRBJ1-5	CASSPGARAGGQPQHF	TGTGCCAGCTCACCAGGGGCGAGGGCGGGGGGTCAGCCCCAGCATTTT
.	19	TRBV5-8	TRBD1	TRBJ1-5	CASSTSFDRVGFGNQPQHF	TGTGCCAGCAGCACCTCCTTTGACAGGGTCGGCTTTGGCAATCAGCCCCAGCATTTT